Described below is a single T cell receptor beta chain sequence and its context. Some clones are missing from TCRdb's copy, which holds only in-frame ones; the method was immunoSEQ multiplex PCR. The sample lists 9,500 to 10,000 clones; around 80% were seen once. The data derive from a study of blood T cell repertoires in COVID-19. Trimming left V 7 bases short and J 2 bases short, with 10 bases between. The germline V gene has CDR1 PRHDT and CDR2 FYEKMQ (reference sequence). The CDR3 sequence is 13 residues long. The rearrangement joins TRBV13 to TRBJ2-3, with D tentatively TRBD2 (6 bases). The sequence derives from a man in his sixties with active COVID-19. The specimen sequenced was peripheral blood. CDR3 loop: CASNERATDTQYF. The CDR3 region has the DNA TGTGCCAGCAACGAGCGGGCCACAGATACGCAGTATTTT.